The present T cell receptor (beta chain) was sequenced within a study of blood T cell repertoires in COVID-19. Overall study context: Sites across the United States, Italy and Spain contributed samples from acute and convalescent COVID-19. In each case, the material was cDNA or gDNA derived from T cells, B-cell-depleted T cells, or PBMCs.

The junction had 5 bases not matched to a gene; V was cut back by 0 bases and J by 4 bases. This CDR3 contains 16 residues. Germline loops: CDR1 SEHNR, CDR2 FQNEAQ (reference sequence). Assay: immunoSEQ multiplex PCR; the TCRdb copy retains only in-frame clones and omits some. The sample holds hundreds of thousands of clones; 65% to 90% are singletons and the top ten take about 4.7%. This rearrangement joins TRBV7-9 to TRBJ2-3; 9 positions match TRBD2. The source of this sequence is a woman aged 30 to 39 who had been exposed to COVID-19. Specimen: PBMCs or T cells enriched from blood (not recorded which). Here the CDR3 DNA reads TGTGCCAGCAGCTTAGCAACTAGCGGGTGGGCAGATACGCAGTATTTT. Translation: CASSLATSGWADTQYF.